This T cell receptor beta chain was observed in a study of cytomegalovirus exposure and HLA in healthy donors. Study observations and caveats: In a later analysis, most CMV-associated TCR beta chains appeared HLA-restricted.

Trimming took 7 bases from V and 3 from J, leaving 12 bases between them. Germline V CDR1 and CDR2: LNHDA, SQIVND (reference sequence). The CDR3 covers 13 residues. As regards this clone: What it binds is not known.

A multiplex PCR was run with 60 Vbeta primers and 13 Jbeta primers. Method: immunoSEQ multiplex PCR; TCRdb's copy keeps in-frame clones and lacks some. The sample has 170,000 or so clones; 83% are singletons. The sample consisted of PBMCs. The receptor's source is a man aged 50 or older in good health and CMV-seronegative. The chain recombines TRBV19 with TRBJ1-1; D gene uncertain. DNA of the CDR3: TGTGCCAGTAAGCGCGGAGGCGACACTGAAGCTTTCTTT. Translation: CASKRGGDTEAFF.